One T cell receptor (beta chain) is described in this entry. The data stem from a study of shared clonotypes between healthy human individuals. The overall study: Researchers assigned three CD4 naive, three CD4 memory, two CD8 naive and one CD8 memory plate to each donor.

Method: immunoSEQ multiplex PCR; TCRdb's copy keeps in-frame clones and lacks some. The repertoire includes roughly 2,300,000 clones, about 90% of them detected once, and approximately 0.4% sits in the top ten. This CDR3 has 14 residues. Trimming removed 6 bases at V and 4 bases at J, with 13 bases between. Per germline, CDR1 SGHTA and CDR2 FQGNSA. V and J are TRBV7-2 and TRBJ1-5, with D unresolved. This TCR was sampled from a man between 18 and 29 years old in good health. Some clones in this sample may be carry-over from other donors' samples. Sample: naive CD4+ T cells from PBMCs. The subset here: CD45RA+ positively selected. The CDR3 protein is CASSTPGNNQPQHF. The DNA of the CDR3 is TGTGCCAGCAGTACACCCGGGAATAATCAGCCCCAGCATTTT.